This T cell receptor (beta chain) derives from a study of shared clonotypes between healthy human individuals. In the study overall: CD4 naive cells filled three plates per donor, CD4 memory three, CD8 naive two and CD8 memory one.

Trimming stripped 0 bases from V and 5 bases from J, with 8 bases between. This CDR3 has 13 residues. Looked up from germline, CDR1 is MNHEY and CDR2 is SMNVEV (reference sequence). Study results and limitations: Larger estimated richness was generally seen in naive subsets than in memory subsets. In a handful of donors, around 5.5% of naive CD4 clonotypes appeared in common. Generation of non-shared clonotypes was less probable than generation of clonotypes shared by all four donors.

Of note for this clone: What it recognizes is unknown.

Here immunoSEQ multiplex PCR was the method, and the copy in TCRdb shows in-frame clones only, minus some. The table shows about 700,000 clones, with about 74% occurring only once. This TCR came from a woman in her 30s in good health. Sequenced material: memory CD4+ T cells sorted from blood. Subset: CD45RA-negative fraction. The V and J genes are TRBV27 and TRBJ2-7; perhaps TRBD2 as D (6 bases). CDR3 loop: CASSLSGTDEQYF. CDR3 nucleotides: TGTGCCAGCAGTTTATCAGGGACTGACGAGCAGTACTTC.